Here is one TCR beta chain with its context. Its specificity is not known. Germline CDR1 is LGHNT and CDR2 is FRNRAP. The CDR3 length is 13 residues. These data come from a study of T cells expressing NK-cell markers. Study-wide context: The study drew TCR beta repertoires from sorted CD3+CD56+NKG2C+, CD3+CD56+NKG2C- and CD3+CD56-NKG2C+ T cells. Within the sequenced cohort of eight donors, seven exhibited HCMV seropositivity and one was seronegative. Overall study findings and caveats: Roughly 1.0-8% of CD8+ T cells in six or seven donors belonged to dominant NKG2C+ clonotypes. These same clonotypes (in several donors) also led the CD3+CD56-NKG2C+ fraction.

TCRdb reworked the 5' RACE reads into one entry per CDR3 protein, no DNA. This sample contains about 380,000 distinct CDR3 sequences. The V gene is TRBV12-5, the J gene TRBJ2-3. The sample taken for sequencing was blood T cells: a sorted CD56 or NKG2C T cell subset, CD4+ or CD8+ T cells, or bulk PBMC T cells (not recorded which). This receptor was obtained from a man aged 18 to 69 in good health. This CDR3 reads CASGLGGADTQYF.